This entry features one TCR beta chain sequence. These data are taken from a study of blood T cell repertoires in COVID-19. Study-wide context: The United States, Italy and Spain provided the acute and convalescent COVID-19 samples.

Original handling: The authors estimated nucleated cell counts from reference gene primer amplification. Generated by immunoSEQ multiplex PCR, the TCRdb table keeps only in-frame clones and is missing some. V, J and clone size are those of that table, while D and trimming were read from the DNA. The sample has approximately 250,000 clones; 80% to 90% are singletons. The CDR3 loop spans 15 amino acids. The germline V gene encodes CDR1 LGHNA and CDR2 YSLEER. The ends were cut back, 0 bases at V and 2 bases at J, with 10 bases in the middle. This chain uses TRBV4-3 with TRBJ1-1; D is undetermined. This clonotype originated in a man aged 25 to 45 with active or convalescent COVID-19. The sample taken for sequencing was peripheral blood. The CDR3 DNA reads as TGCGCCAGCAGCCAAGATAATGAGGCTAACACTGAAGCTTTCTTT. This codes for CASSQDNEANTEAFF.